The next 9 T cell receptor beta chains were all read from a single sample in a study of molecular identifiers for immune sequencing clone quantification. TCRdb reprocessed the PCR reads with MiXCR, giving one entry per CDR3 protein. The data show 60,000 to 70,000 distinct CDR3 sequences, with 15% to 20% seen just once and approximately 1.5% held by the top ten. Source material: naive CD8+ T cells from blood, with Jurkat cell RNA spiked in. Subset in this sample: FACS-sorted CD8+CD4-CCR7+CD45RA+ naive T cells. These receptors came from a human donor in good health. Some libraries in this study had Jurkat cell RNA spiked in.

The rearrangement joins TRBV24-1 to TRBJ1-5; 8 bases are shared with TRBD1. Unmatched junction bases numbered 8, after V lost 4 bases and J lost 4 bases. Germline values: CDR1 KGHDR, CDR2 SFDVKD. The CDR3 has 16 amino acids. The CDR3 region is CATSEKDREVNQPQHF. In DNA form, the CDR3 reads TGTGCCACCAGTGAAAAGGACAGGGAGGTTAATCAGCCCCAGCATTTT.

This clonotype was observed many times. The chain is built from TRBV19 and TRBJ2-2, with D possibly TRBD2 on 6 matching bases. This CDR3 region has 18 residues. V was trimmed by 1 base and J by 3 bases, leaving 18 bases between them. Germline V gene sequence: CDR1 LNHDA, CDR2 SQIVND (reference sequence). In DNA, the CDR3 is TGTGCCAGTAGTATAGGGGGCCGACGGGAGCGGGACACCGGGGAGCTGTTTTTT. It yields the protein CASSIGGRRERDTGELFF.

The CDR3 region is CATSDPAGQVYNEQFF. The CDR3 DNA follows: TGTGCCACCAGTGATCCCGCCGGACAAGTCTACAATGAGCAGTTCTTC. The chain joins TRBV24-1 to TRBJ2-1, with D tentatively TRBD1 (5 bases). This CDR3 is built from 16 residues. The ends were cut back, 3 bases at V and 3 bases at J, with 14 bases in the middle. From germline, CDR1 is KGHDR and CDR2 SFDVKD.

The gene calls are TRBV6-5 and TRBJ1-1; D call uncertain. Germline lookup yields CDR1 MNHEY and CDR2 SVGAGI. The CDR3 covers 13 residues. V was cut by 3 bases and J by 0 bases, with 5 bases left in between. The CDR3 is CASSYNLNTEAFF. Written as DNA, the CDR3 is TGTGCCAGCAGTTATAACCTGAACACTGAAGCTTTCTTT.

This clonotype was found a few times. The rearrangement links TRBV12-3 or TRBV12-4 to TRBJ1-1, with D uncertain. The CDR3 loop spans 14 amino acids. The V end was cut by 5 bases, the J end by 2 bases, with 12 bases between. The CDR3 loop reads CASSHTTSNTEAFF. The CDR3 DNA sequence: TGTGCCAGCAGTCACACGACCAGTAACACTGAAGCTTTCTTT.

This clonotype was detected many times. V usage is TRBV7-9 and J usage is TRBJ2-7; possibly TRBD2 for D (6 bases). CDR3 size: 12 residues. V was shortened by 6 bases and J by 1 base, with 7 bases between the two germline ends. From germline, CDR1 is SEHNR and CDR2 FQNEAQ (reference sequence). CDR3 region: CASSRGSYEQYF. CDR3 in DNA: TGTGCCAGCAGTCGGGGGTCCTACGAGCAGTACTTC.

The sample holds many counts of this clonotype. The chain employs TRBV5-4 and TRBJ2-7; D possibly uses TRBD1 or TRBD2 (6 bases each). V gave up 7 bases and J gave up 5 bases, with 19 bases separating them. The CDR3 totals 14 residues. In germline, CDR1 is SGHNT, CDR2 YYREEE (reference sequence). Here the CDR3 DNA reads TGTGCCAGCGGCATTGGAGGGGGGCCGAACGAGCAGTACTTC. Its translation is CASGIGGGPNEQYF.

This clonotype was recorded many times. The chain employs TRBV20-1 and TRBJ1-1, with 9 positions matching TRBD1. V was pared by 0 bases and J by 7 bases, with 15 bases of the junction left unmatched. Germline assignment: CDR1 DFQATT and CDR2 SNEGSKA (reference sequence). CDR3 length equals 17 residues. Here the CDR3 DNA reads TGCAGTGCTAGAGATCGCGGACAGGGGTACTCGTACCTTGAAGCTTTCTTT. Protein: CSARDRGQGYSYLEAFF.

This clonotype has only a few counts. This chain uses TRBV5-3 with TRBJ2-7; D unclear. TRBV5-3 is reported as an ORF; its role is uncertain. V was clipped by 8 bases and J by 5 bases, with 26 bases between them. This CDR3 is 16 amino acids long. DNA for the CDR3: TGTGCCAGCAGCCGAGATGGCTTGGGCCGGATCAACGAGCAGTACTTC. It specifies CASSRDGLGRINEQYF.